Reported below is one TCR beta chain. These data are taken from a study of OX40 agonist ivuxolimab in advanced cancers. Study-wide background: Patients were dosed with the agonistic anti-OX40 (CD134) antibody ivuxolimab.

Libraries were prepared by immunoSEQ multiplex PCR; TCRdb keeps only in-frame clonotypes and omits some of them. The sample records about 21,000 clones, about 89% being singletons. This sample comprised CD4+ or CD8+ T cells sorted from blood, obtained in a trial of the OX40 agonist ivuxolimab. The clonotype comes from an adult with an advanced solid tumor such as melanoma, head and neck, liver or kidney cancer.

In DNA form, the CDR3 reads TGTGCCAGCACCTCGGGACAACGCTACGAGCAGTACTTC. Translated: CASTSGQRYEQYF. The chain employs TRBV2 and TRBJ2-7; possible D gene TRBD1, 6 bases. Germline loops: CDR1 SNHLY, CDR2 FYNNEI. The CDR3 covers 13 residues. Trimming shortened V by 7 bases and J by 3 bases, and 13 bases separated the two germline ends.